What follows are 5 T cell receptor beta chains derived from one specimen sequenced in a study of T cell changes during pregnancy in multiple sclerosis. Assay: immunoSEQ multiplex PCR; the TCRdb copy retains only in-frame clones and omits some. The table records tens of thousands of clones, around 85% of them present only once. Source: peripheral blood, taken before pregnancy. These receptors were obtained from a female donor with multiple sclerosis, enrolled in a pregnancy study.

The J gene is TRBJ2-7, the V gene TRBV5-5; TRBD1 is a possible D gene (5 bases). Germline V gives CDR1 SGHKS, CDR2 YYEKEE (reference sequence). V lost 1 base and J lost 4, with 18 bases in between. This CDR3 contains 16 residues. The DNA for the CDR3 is TGTGCCAGCAGCTTGCAGGGTTCGGTATTGGTTTACGAGCAGTACTTC. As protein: CASSLQGSVLVYEQYF.

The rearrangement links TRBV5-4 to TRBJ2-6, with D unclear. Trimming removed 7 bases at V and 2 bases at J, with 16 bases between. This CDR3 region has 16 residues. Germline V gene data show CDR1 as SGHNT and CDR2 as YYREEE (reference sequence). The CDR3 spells CASQWQVQAGANVLTF. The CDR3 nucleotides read TGTGCCAGCCAATGGCAGGTCCAGGCTGGGGCCAACGTCCTGACTTTC.

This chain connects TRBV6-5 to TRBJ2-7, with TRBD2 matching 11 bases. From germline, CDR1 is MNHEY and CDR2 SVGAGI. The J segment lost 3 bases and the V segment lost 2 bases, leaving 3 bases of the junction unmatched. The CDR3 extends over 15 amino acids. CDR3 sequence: CASSYRLAGIYEQYF. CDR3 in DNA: TGTGCCAGCAGTTACCGACTAGCGGGAATCTACGAGCAGTACTTC.

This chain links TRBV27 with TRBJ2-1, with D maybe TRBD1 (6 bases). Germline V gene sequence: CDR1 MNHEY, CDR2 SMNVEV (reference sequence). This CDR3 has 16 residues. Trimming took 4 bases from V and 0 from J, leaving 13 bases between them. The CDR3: CASSSDGTYSYNEQFF. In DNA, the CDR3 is TGTGCCAGCAGTTCCGACGGGACATACTCCTACAATGAGCAGTTCTTC.

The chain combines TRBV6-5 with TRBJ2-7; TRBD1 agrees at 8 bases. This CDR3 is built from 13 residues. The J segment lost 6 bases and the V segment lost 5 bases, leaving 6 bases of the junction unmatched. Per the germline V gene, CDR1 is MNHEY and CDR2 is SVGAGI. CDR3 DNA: TGTGCCAGCAGTGGACAGGGATGGAGCGAGCAGTACTTC. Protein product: CASSGQGWSEQYF.